These 8 T cell receptor beta chains were sequenced from one sample in a study of post-analysis software for immune sequencing data. Study observations and caveats: Several TRBV segments, TRBV5-6, TRBV5-1 and TRBV20-1 among them, were found more frequent in patients than controls.

These receptors have no known antigen. The authors incorporated unique molecular identifiers into the TCR beta cDNA libraries. Each CDR3 protein is one row after TCRdb ran MiXCR on the PCR reads. The data contain 350,000 to 500,000 distinct CDR3 sequences, 39% of them seen just once; the ten biggest clones take up about 8%. Sequencing input: blood. The source of these receptors is a girl aged 2 to 10 with multiple sclerosis.

The rearrangement uses TRBV7-2 and TRBJ1-5; TRBD1 is a possible D gene (6 bases). Trimming shortened V by 1 base and J by 0 bases, and 10 bases separated the two germline ends. The germline gives CDR1 SGHTA, CDR2 FQGNSA. The CDR3 is 16 amino acids. The CDR3 DNA sequence: TGTGCCAGCAGCTTAGGGACAGTAATTAGCAATCAGCCCCAGCATTTT. It is translated as CASSLGTVISNQPQHF. Supplemented by reference TRBV7-2 and TRBJ1-5, the full variable domain reads GAGVSQSPSNKVTEKGKDVELRCDPISGHTALYWYRQSLGQGLEFLIYFQGNSAPDKSGLPSDRFSAERTGGSVSTLTIQRTQQEDSAVYLCASSLGTVISNQPQHFGDGTRLSIL.

The V call is TRBV6-9, the J call TRBJ2-5; TRBD1 agrees at 7 bases. The CDR3 contains 18 residues. The germline gives CDR1 MNHGY, CDR2 SVAAGI. V trimming: 5 bases; J trimming: 4 bases; junction bases outside the gene matches: 19. The CDR3 DNA follows: TGTGCCAGCAGTCATCCCGAGGCACAGGGGTGGTTCCGAGAGACCCAGTACTTC. It translates to CASSHPEAQGWFRETQYF.

This chain connects TRBV7-8 to TRBJ2-5; D tentatively reads TRBD1 or TRBD2 (5 bases each). This CDR3 has 14 amino acids. With 6 bases removed from V and 4 bases from J, the gap between germline ends came to 15 bases. CDR1 SGHVS and CDR2 FQNEAQ come from the germline V gene. This CDR3 reads CASSPGTDGETQYF. The CDR3 DNA reads TGTGCCAGCAGTCCCGGGACCGACGGAGAGACCCAGTACTTC.

This clonotype was seen a few times. The V and J genes are TRBV7-9 and TRBJ2-7; the D gene is possibly TRBD1 (7 bases). The germline V gene encodes CDR1 SEHNR and CDR2 FQNEAQ (reference sequence). The CDR3 has 17 amino acids. V dropped 5 bases and J dropped 4 bases, with 24 bases sitting between them. CDR3 in amino acids: CASSPSTGEDIIYEQYF. DNA of the CDR3: TGTGCCAGCAGCCCGAGTACAGGGGAGGATATAATTTACGAGCAGTACTTC.

The V call is TRBV6-1, the J call TRBJ1-5; TRBD1 agrees at 10 bases. The CDR3 covers 16 residues. Germline values: CDR1 MNHNS, CDR2 SASEGT. Unmatched junction bases numbered 12, after V lost 2 bases and J lost 11 bases. The CDR3 spells CASSERRGQGLGAQHF. CDR3 sequence (DNA): TGTGCCAGCAGTGAACGGAGGGGACAGGGGTTAGGAGCCCAGCATTTT.

The CDR3 region is CSARDRDRAYGYTF. The CDR3 DNA sequence: TGCAGTGCTAGAGATAGGGACAGGGCCTATGGCTACACCTTC. The V call is TRBV20-1, the J call TRBJ1-2; 9 nucleotides agree with TRBD1. Germline V gives CDR1 DFQATT, CDR2 SNEGSKA (reference sequence). The CDR3 length is 14 residues. The V segment lost 0 bases and the J segment 4 bases; nucleotides outside the gene matches: 3.

About this clonotype itself: A clone one base away is much larger, so this may be a read error. V usage is TRBV29-1 and J usage is TRBJ2-7; possible D gene TRBD2, 5 bases. CDR1 SQVTM and CDR2 ANQGSEA come from the germline V gene. The CDR3 spans 13 residues. The CDR3 DNA reads TGCAGCGTTGAAGGGACTGAACACTACGAGCAGGACTTC. Translation gives CSVEGTEHYEQDF.

The rearrangement joins TRBV20-1 to TRBJ2-5; either TRBD1 or TRBD2 may fit D (5 bases each). V lost 4 bases to trimming and J lost 2 bases, with 14 bases between them. Germline CDR1 reads DFQATT; CDR2 reads SNEGSKA (reference sequence). The CDR3 is 14 amino acids. This chain's CDR3 is CSANRDRNQETQYF. CDR3 sequence (DNA): TGCAGTGCTAACCGGGACCGAAATCAAGAGACCCAGTACTTC.